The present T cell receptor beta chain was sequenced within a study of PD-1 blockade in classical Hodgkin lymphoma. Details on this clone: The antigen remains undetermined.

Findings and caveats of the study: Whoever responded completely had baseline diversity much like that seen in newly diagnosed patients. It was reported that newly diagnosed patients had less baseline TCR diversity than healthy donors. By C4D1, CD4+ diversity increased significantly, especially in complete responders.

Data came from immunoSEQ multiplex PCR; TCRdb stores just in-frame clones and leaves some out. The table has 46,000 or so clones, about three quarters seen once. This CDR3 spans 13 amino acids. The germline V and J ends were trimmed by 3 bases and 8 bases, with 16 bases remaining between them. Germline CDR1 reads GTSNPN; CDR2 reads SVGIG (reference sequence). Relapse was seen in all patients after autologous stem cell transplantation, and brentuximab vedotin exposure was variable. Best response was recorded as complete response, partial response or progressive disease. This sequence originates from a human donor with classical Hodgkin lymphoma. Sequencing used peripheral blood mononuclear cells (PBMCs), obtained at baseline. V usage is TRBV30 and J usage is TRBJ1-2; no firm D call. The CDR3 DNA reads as TGTGCCTGGAGCCCGTCTTTTAAGGAAGGCTACACCTTC. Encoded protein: CAWSPSFKEGYTF.